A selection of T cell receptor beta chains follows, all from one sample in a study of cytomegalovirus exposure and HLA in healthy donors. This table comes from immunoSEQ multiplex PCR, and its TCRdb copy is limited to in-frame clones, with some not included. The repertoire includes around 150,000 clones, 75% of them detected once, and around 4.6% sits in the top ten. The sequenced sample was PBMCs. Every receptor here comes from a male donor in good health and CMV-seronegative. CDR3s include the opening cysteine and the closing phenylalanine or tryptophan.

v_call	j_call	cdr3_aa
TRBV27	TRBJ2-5	CASSKRSTQFAAGRETQYF
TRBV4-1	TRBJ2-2	CASSPGTRGNTGELFF
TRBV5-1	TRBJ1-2	CASRPTGVEGYTF
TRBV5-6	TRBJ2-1	CASSPGAYNEQFF
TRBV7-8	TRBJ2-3	CASSQATGTDTQYF
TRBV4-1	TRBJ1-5	CASRGAVGNQPQHF
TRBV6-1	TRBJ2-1	CASSGQGSSYNEQFF
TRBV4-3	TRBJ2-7	CASSHSTGREQYF
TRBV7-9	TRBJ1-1	CASSLADKREIGAFF
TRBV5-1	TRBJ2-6	CASNQGSGANVLTF
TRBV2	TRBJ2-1	CASSELAGGREQFF
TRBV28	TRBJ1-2	CASSQNPRQGIGYTF
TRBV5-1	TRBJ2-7	CASSLVERLTHEQYF
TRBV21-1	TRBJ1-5	CASSKMREEFNQPQHF
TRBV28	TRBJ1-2	CASRSGGGIGGYTF
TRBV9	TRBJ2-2	CASSIYPGLGPGELFF
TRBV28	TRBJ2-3	CASSPHGQGASDTQYF
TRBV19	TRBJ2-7	CASSIGSPYEQYF
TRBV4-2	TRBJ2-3	CASSQARTSGDPDTQYF
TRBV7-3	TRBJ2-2	CATSGTGTRTGELFF
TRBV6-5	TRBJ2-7	CATRRASGIYEQYF
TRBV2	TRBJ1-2	CASSYDTRYGYTF
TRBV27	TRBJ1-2	CASRGTGTTGGYTF
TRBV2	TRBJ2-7	CASLYNEQYF
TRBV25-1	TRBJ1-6	CASTGQGANSPLHF
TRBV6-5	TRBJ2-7	CASSYEGYSYEQYF
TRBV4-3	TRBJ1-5	CASSQDRAGGHNQPQHF
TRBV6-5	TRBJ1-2	CASKGAGNGYTF
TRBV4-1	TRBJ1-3	CASSQLTGGRGNTIYF